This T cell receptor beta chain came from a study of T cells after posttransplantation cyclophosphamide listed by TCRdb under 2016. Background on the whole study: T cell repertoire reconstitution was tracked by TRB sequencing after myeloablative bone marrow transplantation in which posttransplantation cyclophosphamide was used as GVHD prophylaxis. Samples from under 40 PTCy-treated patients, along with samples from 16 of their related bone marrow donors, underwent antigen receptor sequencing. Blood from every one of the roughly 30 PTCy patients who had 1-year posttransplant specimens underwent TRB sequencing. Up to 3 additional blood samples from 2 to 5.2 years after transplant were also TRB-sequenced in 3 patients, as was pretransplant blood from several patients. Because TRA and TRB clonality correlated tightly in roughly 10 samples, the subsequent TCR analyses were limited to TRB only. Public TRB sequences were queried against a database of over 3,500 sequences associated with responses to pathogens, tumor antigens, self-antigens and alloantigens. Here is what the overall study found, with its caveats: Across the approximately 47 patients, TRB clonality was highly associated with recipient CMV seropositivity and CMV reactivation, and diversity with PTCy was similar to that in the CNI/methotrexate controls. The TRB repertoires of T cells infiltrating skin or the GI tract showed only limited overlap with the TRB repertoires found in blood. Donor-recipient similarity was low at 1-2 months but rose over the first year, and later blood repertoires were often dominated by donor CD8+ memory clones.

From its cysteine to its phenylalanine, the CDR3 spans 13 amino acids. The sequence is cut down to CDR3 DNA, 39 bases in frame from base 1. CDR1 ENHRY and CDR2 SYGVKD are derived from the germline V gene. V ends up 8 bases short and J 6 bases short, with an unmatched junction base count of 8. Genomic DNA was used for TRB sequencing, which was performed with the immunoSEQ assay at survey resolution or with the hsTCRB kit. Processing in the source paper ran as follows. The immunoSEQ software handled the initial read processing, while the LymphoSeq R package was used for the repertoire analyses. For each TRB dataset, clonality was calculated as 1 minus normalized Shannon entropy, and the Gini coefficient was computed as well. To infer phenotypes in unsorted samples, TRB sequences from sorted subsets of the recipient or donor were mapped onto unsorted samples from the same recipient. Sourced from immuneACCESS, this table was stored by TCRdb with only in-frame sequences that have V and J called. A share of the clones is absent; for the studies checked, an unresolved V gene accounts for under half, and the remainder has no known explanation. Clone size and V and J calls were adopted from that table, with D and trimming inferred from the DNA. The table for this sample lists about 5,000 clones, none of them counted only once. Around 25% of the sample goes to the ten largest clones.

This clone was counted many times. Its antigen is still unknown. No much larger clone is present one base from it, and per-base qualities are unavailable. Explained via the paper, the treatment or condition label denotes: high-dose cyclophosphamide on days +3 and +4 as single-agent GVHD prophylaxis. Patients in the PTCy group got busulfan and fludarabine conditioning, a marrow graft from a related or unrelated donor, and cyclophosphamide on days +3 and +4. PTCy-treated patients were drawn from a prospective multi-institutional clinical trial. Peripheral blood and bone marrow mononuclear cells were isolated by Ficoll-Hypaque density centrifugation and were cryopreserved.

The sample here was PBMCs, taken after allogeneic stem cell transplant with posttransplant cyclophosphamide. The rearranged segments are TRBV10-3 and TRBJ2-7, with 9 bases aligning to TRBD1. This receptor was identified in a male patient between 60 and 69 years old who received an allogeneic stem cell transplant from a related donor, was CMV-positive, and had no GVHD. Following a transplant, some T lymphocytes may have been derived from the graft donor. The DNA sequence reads TGTGCCATCGAGGGACAGGGTGGGTCCGAGCAGTACTTC. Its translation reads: CAIEGQGGSEQYF.